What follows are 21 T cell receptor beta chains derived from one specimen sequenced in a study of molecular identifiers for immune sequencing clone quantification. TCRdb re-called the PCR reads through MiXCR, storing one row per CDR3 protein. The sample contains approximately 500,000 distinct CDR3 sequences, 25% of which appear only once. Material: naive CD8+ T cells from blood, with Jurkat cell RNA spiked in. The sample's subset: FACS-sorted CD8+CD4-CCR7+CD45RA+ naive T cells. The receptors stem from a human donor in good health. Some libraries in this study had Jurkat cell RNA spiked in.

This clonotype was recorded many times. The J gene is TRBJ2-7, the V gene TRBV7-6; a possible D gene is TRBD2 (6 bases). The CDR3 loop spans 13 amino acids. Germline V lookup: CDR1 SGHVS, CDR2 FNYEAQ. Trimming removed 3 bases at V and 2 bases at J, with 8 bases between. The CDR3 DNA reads TGTGCCAGCAGCTTGGGACTGGCCTACGAGCAGTACTTC. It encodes CASSLGLAYEQYF.

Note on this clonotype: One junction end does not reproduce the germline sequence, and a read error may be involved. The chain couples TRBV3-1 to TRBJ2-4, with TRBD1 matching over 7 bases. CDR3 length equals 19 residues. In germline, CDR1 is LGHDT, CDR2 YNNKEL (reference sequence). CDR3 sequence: CASSQHAGTDSLAKDIQYF. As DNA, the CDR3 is TGTGCCAGCAGCCAGCACGCCGGGACAGACAGCCTAGCCAAAGACATTCAGTACTTC.

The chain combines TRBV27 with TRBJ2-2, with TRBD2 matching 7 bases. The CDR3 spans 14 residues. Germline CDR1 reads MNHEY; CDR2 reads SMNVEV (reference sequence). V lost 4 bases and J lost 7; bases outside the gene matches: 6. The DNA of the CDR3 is TGTGCCAGCAGTTGGGCTAGCGGAAACGGGGAGCTGTTTTTT. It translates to CASSWASGNGELFF.

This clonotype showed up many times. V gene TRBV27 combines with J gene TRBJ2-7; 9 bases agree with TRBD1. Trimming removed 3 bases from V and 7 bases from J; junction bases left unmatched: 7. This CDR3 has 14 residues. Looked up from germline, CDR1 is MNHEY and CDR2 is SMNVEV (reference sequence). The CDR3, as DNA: TGTGCCAGCAGTTTGTTACAGGGGGCGGGGGAGCAGTACTTC. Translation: CASSLLQGAGEQYF.

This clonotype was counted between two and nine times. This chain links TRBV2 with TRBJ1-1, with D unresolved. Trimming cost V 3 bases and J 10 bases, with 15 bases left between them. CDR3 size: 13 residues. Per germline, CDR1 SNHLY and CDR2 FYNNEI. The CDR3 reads CASSESQYFGAFF. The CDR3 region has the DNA TGTGCCAGCAGTGAGAGTCAGTATTTTGGAGCTTTCTTT.

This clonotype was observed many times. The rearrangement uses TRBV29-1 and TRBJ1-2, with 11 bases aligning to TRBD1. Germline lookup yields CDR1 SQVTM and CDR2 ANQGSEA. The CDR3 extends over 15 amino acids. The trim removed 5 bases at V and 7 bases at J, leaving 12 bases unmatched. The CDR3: CSVMPGTGGGRGYTF. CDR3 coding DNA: TGCAGCGTTATGCCCGGGACAGGGGGAGGACGTGGCTACACCTTC.

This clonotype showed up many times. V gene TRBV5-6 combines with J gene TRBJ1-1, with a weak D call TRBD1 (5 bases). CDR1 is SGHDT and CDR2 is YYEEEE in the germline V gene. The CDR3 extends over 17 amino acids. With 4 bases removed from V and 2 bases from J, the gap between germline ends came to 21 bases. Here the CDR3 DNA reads TGTGCCAGCAGCCAGGATTGGGGCAACGGTGTTAACACTGAAGCTTTCTTT. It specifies CASSQDWGNGVNTEAFF.

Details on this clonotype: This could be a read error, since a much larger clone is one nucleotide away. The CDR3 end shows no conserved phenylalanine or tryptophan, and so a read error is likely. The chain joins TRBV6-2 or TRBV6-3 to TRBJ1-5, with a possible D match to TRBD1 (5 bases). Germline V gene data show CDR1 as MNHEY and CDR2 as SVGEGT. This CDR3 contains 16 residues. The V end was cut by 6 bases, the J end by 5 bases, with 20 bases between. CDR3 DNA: TGTGCCAGCAGAAAACCCGACAGTCTGACTTATCAGCCCCAGCATCTT. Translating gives CASRKPDSLTYQPQHL.

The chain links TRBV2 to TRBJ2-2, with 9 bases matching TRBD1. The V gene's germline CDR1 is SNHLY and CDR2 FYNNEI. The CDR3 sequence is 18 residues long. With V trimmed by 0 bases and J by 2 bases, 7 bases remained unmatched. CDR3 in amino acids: CASSEAPTGGYNTGELFF. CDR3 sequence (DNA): TGTGCCAGCAGTGAAGCCCCTACAGGGGGCTATAACACCGGGGAGCTGTTTTTT.

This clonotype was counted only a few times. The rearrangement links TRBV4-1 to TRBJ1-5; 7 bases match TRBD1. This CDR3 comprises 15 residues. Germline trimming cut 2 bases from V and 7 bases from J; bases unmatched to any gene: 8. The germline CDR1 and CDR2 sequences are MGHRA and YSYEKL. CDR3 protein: CASSQQTGTDQPQHF. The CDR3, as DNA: TGCGCCAGCAGCCAACAGACAGGGACTGACCAGCCCCAGCATTTT.

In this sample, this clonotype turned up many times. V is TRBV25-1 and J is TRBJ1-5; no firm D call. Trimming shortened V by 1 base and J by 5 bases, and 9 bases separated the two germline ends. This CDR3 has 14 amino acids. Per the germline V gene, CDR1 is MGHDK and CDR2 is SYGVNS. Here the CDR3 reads CASSEFREDQPQHF. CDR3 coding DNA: TGTGCCAGCAGTGAATTTAGGGAGGATCAGCCCCAGCATTTT.

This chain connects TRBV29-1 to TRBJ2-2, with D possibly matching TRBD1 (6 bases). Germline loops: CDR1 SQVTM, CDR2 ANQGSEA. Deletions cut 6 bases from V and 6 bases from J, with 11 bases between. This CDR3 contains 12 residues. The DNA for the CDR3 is TGCAGCGTCACCTCAGGGGCCGGGGAGCTGTTTTTT. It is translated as CSVTSGAGELFF.

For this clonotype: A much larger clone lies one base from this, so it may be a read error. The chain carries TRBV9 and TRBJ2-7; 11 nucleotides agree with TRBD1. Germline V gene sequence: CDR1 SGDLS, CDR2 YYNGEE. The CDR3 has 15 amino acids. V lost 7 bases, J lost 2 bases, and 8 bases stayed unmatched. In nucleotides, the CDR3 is TGTGCCAGCGGCCCGACGGGACAGGGGGCCTACGAGCAGTACTTC. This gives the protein CASGPTGQGAYEQYF.

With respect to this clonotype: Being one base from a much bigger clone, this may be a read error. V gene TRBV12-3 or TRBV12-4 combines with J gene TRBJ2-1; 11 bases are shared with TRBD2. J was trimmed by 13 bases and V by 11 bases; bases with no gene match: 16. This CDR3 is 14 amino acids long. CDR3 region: CACNFKELAGDQFF. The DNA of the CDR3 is TGTGCCTGCAACTTTAAGGAACTAGCGGGGGATCAGTTCTTC.

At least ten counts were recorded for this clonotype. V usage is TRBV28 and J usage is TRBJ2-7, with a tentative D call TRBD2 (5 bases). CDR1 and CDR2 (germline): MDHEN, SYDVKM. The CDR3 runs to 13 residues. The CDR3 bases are TGTGCAGCGGCGGAGGTGGGCCCCTACGAGCAGTACTTC. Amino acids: CAAAEVGPYEQYF.

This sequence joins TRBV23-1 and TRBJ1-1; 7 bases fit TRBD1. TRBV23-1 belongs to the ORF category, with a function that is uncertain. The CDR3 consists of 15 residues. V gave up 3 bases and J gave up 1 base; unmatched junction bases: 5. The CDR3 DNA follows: TGCGCCAGCAGTCATGGCAGGGGGACGAACACTGAAGCTTTCTTT. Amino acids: CASSHGRGTNTEAFF.

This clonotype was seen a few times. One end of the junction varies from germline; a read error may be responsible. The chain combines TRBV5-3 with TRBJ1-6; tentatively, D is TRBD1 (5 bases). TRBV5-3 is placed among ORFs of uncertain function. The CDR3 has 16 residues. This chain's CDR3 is CASSLVGVSYNSPLHF. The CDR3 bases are TGTGCCAGCAGCTTGGTGGGGGTTTCCTATAATTCACCCCTCCACTTT.

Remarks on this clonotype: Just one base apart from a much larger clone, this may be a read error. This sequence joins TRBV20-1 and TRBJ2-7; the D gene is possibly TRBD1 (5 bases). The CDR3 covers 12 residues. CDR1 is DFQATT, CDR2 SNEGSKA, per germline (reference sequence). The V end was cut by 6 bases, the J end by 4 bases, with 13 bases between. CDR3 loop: CSASAGLYEQYF. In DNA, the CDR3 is TGCAGTGCATCGGCAGGGTTATACGAGCAGTACTTC.

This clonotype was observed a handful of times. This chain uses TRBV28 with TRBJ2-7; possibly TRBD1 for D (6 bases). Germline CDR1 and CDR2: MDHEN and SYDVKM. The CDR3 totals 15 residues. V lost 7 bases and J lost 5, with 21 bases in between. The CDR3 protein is CASNPNRVYWDEQYF. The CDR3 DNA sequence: TGTGCCAGCAACCCAAACAGGGTATATTGGGACGAGCAGTACTTC.

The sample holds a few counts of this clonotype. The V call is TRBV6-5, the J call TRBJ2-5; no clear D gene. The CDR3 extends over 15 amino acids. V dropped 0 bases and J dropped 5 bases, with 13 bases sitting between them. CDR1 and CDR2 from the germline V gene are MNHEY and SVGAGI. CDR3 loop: CASSYSTRPLETQYF. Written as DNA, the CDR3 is TGTGCCAGCAGTTACTCGACGAGGCCGCTGGAGACCCAGTACTTC.

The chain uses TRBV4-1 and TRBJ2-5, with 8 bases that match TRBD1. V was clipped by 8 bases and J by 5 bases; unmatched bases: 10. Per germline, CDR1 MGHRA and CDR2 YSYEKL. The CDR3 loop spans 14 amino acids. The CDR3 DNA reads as TGCGCCAGCGGACCGGCAGGGGGCAGGGAGACCCAGTACTTC. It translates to CASGPAGGRETQYF.